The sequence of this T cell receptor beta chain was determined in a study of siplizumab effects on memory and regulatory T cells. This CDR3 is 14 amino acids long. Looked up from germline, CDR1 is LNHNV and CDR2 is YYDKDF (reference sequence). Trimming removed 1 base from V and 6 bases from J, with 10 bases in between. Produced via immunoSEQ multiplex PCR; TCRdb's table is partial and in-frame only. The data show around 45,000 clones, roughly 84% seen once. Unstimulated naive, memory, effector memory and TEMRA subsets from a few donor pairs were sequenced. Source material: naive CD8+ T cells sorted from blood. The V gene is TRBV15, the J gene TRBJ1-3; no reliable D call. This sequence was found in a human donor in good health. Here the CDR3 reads CATSRAIFENTIYF. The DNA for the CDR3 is TGTGCCACCAGCAGAGCTATTTTCGAAAACACCATATATTTT.